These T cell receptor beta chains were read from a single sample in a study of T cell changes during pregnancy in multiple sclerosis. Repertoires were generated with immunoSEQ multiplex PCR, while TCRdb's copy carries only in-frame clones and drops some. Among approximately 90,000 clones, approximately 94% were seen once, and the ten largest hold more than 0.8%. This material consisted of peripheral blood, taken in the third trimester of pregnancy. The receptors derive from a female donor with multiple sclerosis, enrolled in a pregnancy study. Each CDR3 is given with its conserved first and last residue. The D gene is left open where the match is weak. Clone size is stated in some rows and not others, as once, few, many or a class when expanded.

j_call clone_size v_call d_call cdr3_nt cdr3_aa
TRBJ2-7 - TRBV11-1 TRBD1 TGTGCCAGCAGCAGGGACAGGGGCCGTTCTTTGGAGCAGTACTTC CASSRDRGRSLEQYF
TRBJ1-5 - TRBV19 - TGTGCCAGTAGTATGATGAGGATTGCTCGCAATCAGCCCCAGCATTTT CASSMMRIARNQPQHF
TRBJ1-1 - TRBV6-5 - TGTGCCAGCAGTTACTCTCCGGGGTCGGGTACTGAAGCTTTCTTT CASSYSPGSGTEAFF
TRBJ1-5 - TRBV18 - TGTGCCAGCTCACCACGGACACTTAGCAATCAGCCCCAGCATTTT CASSPRTLSNQPQHF
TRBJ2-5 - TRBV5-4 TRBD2 TGTGCCAGCAGCGCGAGACTAGCGGGAGGAGGGGAGACCCAGTACTTC CASSARLAGGGETQYF
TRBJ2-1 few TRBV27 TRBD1 TGTGCCAGCAGTTTACGGACAGGGGCATTCTCCTACAATGAGCAGTTCTTC CASSLRTGAFSYNEQFF
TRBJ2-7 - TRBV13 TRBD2 TGTGCCAGCAGCCCTCTAGCGGGCGGGGGCGAGCAGTACTTC CASSPLAGGGEQYF
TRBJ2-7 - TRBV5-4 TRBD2 TGTGCCAGCAGCATCGGGACTAGATACCCCTACGAGCAGTACTTC CASSIGTRYPYEQYF
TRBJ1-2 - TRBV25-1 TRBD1 TGTGCCAGCAGTGAGTCCGGGACAGAGCATCACTATGGCTACACCTTC CASSESGTEHHYGYTF
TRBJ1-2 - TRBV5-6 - TGTGCCAGCAGCTTGAAGGCGGGCGGCGGCTATGGCTACACCTTC CASSLKAGGGYGYTF
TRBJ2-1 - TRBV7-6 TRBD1 TGTGCCAGCAGCTCCTGGACAGGCAGCTCCTACAATGAGCAGTTCTTC CASSSWTGSSYNEQFF
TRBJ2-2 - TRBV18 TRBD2 TGTGCCAGCTCACTCCAACGGACTAGCGGGAGTGTCGGGGAGCTGTTTTTT CASSLQRTSGSVGELFF
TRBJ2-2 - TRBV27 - TGTGCCAGCAGGGTTGGGGGGACCGGGGAGCTGTTTTTT CASRVGGTGELFF
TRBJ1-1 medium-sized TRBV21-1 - TGTGCCAGCACCGGGACAATGAACACTGAAGCTTTCTTT CASTGTMNTEAFF
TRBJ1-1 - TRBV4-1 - TGCGCCAGCAGCCTAAGGTCGCGGGGAGGCACTGAAGCTTTCTTT CASSLRSRGGTEAFF
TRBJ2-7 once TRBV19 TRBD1 TGTGCCAGTAGTTGGACAGGGCCCAACTACGAGCAGTACTTC CASSWTGPNYEQYF
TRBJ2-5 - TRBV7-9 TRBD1 TGTGCCAGCAGCTTACAGGGGGCCGGGGAAGAGACCCAGTACTTC CASSLQGAGEETQYF
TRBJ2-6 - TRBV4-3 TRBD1 TGCGCCAGCAGCCAAGATCCAGGGGGCGGGGCCAACGTCCTGACTTTC CASSQDPGGGANVLTF
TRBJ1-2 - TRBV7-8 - TGTGCCAGCAGCTTAGAAGGCAGGCCCAACTATGGCTACACCTTC CASSLEGRPNYGYTF
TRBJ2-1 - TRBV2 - TGTGCCGGCGTCGAGCGGGTTTACAATGAGCAGTTCTTC CAGVERVYNEQFF
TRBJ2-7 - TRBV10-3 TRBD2 TGTGCCATCAGTGGGGAGCGGGAGGCCCTCGAGCAGTACTTC CAISGEREALEQYF
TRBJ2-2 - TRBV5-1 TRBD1 TGCGCCAGCAGCTCGGGACAGGCAAACACCGGGGAGCTGTTTTTT CASSSGQANTGELFF
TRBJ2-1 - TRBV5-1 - - CASSVGQGAKFF
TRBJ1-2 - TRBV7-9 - TGTGCCAGCAGCTTAGGGTATGACTTCGATGGCTACACCTTC CASSLGYDFDGYTF
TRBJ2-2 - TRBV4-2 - TGTGCCAGCAGCCAAGCCGCAGGGGCGAACACCGGGGAGCTGTTTTTT CASSQAAGANTGELFF
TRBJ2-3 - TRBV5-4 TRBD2 TGTGCCAGCAGCTTGGGACTAGCGGGAATTCTTGGCACAGATACGCAGTATTTT CASSLGLAGILGTDTQYF
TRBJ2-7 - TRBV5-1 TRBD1 TGCGCCAGCAGCTTCCGGGGACAGGGGGCTGCCGAGCAGTACTTC CASSFRGQGAAEQYF
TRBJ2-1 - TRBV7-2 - TGTGCCAGCAGCCCCCTGCCCACCTATGGCGGGCGTCCCTACAATGAGCAGTTCTTC CASSPLPTYGGRPYNEQFF
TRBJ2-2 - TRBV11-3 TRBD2 TGTGCCAGCAGCTTATTGGTGGGAGGGTCGAACACCGGGGAGCTGTTTTTT CASSLLVGGSNTGELFF
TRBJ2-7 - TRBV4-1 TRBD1 TGCGCCAGCAGCCAACTGGACAGGGGGGGGTACGAGCAGTACTTC CASSQLDRGGYEQYF